One and the same sample provided the 9 T cell receptor beta chains below, sequenced in a study of cytomegalovirus exposure and HLA in healthy donors. The PCR was carried out with 60 Vbeta primers and 13 Jbeta primers. The repertoire was sequenced with immunoSEQ multiplex PCR; TCRdb's copy has only in-frame clones and lacks some. Of over 100,000 clones in the sample, roughly 80% were seen once. Sequenced: PBMCs. These receptors came from a woman younger than 45 in good health and CMV-seropositive.

V usage is TRBV4-3 and J usage is TRBJ2-7, with D possibly TRBD1 on 6 matching bases. Germline CDR1 is LGHNA and CDR2 is YSLEER. The V end was cut by 0 bases, the J end by 3 bases, with 12 bases between. The CDR3 loop spans 15 amino acids. The CDR3 is CASSQDRHRVYEQYF. CDR3 nucleotides: TGCGCCAGCAGCCAAGATAGGCACAGGGTCTACGAGCAGTACTTC.

This chain connects TRBV5-6 to TRBJ2-7, with TRBD2 matching over 10 bases. After removal of 3 bases from V and 0 bases from J, the junction contained 6 bases not matched to a gene. The germline gives CDR1 SGHDT, CDR2 YYEEEE. The CDR3 length is 16 residues. CDR3: CASSSVAGGPSYEQYF. DNA for the CDR3: TGTGCCAGCAGCTCCGTAGCGGGGGGTCCCTCCTACGAGCAGTACTTC.

The chain is built from TRBV29-1 and TRBJ2-2; 12 positions agree with TRBD1. V trimming: 4 bases; J trimming: 4 bases; junction bases outside the gene matches: 4. The CDR3 sequence is 15 residues long. Germline loops: CDR1 SQVTM, CDR2 ANQGSEA. The CDR3 reads CSVAGQGAVTGELFF. CDR3 nucleotides: TGCAGCGTTGCGGGACAGGGGGCGGTCACCGGGGAGCTGTTTTTT.

V usage is TRBV5-5 and J usage is TRBJ2-3; 7 bases line up with TRBD2. This CDR3 is 15 amino acids long. Germline V gives CDR1 SGHKS, CDR2 YYEKEE (reference sequence). V lost 3 bases to trimming and J lost 1 base; unmatched junction nucleotides: 5. The CDR3 DNA reads TGTGCCAGCAGCTCCGGACTAGGACGCACAGATACGCAGTATTTT. The encoded protein is CASSSGLGRTDTQYF.

The chain employs TRBV2 and TRBJ1-1, with D maybe TRBD1 (6 bases). Germline loops: CDR1 SNHLY, CDR2 FYNNEI. CDR3 length: 14 residues. Trimming left V 5 bases short and J 5 bases short, with 15 bases between. CDR3 nucleotide sequence: TGTGCCAGCAGTCCACACCCCAGGGGTACTGAAGCTTTCTTT. Translated: CASSPHPRGTEAFF.

The rearrangement links TRBV28 to TRBJ1-6; TRBD1 matches at 9 bases. The ends lost 6 bases at V and 7 bases at J; junction bases unmatched: 7. The CDR3 sequence is 15 residues long. In germline, CDR1 is MDHEN, CDR2 SYDVKM. The CDR3 region has the DNA TGTGCCAGCAGGGAATGGGGACAGGGAAATTCACCCCTCCACTTT. This encodes CASREWGQGNSPLHF.

The gene calls are TRBV6-7 and TRBJ1-4, with D unresolved. TRBV6-7 has ORF status, its function being uncertain. Trimming shortened V by 2 bases and J by 8 bases, and 9 bases separated the two germline ends. CDR3 length equals 13 residues. The CDR3: CASSYDSGEKLFF. The DNA for the CDR3 is TGTGCCAGCAGTTACGACTCGGGAGAAAAACTGTTTTTT.

This chain joins TRBV2 and TRBJ2-5; 11 nucleotides align to TRBD2. CDR1 and CDR2 from the germline V gene are SNHLY and FYNNEI. The CDR3 loop spans 16 amino acids. V shed 7 bases, J shed 4 bases, and the junction held 11 bases outside the gene matches. CDR3 nucleotides: TGTGCCAGCAATCCGACTAGCGGGGTGGGTGGAGAGACCCAGTACTTC. This translates into CASNPTSGVGGETQYF.

The CDR3 nucleotides are TGCGCCAGCAACCGGACTCCCGGGGAGCTGTTTTTT. Translated: CASNRTPGELFF. The V gene is TRBV4-3, the J gene TRBJ2-2; possibly TRBD2 for D (5 bases). The length of the CDR3 is 12 residues. From germline, CDR1 is LGHNA and CDR2 YSLEER. V was cut by 7 bases and J by 6 bases, with 9 bases left in between.